Below, 8 T cell receptor beta chains from the same sample are listed, as sequenced in a study of graft-versus-host responses after intestinal transplantation. Co-plating was performed using around 200,000 CFSE-labeled responder cells and around 200,000 irradiated, violet-dye-labeled stimulator cells. Measured with immunoSEQ multiplex PCR; TCRdb has only the in-frame clones, and not every one. Here the sample spans about 12,000 clones, about a third being singletons. The material was alloreactive CD8+ T cells from a mixed lymphocyte reaction culture, obtained before intestinal transplant. Subset here: CFSE-low proliferating T cells sorted from roughly six-day pre-transplant mixed lymphocyte reaction (GvH or HvG direction). Source of these receptors: a human patient who received an intestinal transplant.

In its sample, this clone was seen a few times. The CDR3, as DNA: TGTGCCAGCAGCCTGGGACTAGCGCGTTACGAGCAGTACTTC. It translates to CASSLGLARYEQYF. This sequence joins TRBV7-9 and TRBJ2-7; 10 bases fit TRBD2. Trimming at V came to 5 bases and at J to 4 bases, leaving 5 bases not matched to a gene. Per the germline V gene, CDR1 is SEHNR and CDR2 is FQNEAQ (reference sequence). The CDR3 loop spans 14 amino acids.

Details on this clone: This CDR3 is also generated by other DNA sequences in the sample. The V call is TRBV9, the J call TRBJ2-1; tentatively, D is TRBD1 or TRBD2 (5 bases each). This CDR3 is built from 15 residues. The germline gives CDR1 SGDLS, CDR2 YYNGEE. The V end was cut by 3 bases, the J end by 0 bases, with 10 bases between. CDR3: CASSAAGTSYNEQFF. In DNA, the CDR3 is TGTGCCAGCAGCGCCGCCGGGACCTCCTACAATGAGCAGTTCTTC.

V gene TRBV15 combines with J gene TRBJ2-4; D is uncertain. Germline V gives CDR1 LNHNV, CDR2 YYDKDF (reference sequence). V was shortened by 2 bases and J by 9 bases, with 5 bases between the two germline ends. The CDR3 is 11 residues long. Here the CDR3 reads CATSRFSIQYF. The CDR3, as DNA: TGTGCCACCAGCAGATTTTCCATTCAGTACTTC.

This clone was found a few times. This chain connects TRBV12-5 to TRBJ1-2; D gene unclear. In germline, CDR1 is LGHNT, CDR2 FRNRAP. CDR3 length equals 14 residues. V lost 1 base to trimming and J lost 2 bases, with 8 bases between them. The CDR3 sequence is CASGLAYGNYGYTF. CDR3 in DNA: TGTGCTAGTGGTTTGGCGTACGGAAACTATGGCTACACCTTC. Based on the CDR3 plus reference TRBV12-5 and TRBJ1-2, the full variable domain is DARVTQTPRHKVTEMGQEVTMRCQPILGHNTVFWYRQTMMQGLELLAYFRNRAPLDDSGMPKDRFSAEMPDATLATLKIQPSEPRDSAVYFCASGLAYGNYGYTFGSGTRLTVV.

The chain recombines TRBV27 with TRBJ2-1; 12 bases fit TRBD2. Germline CDR1 reads MNHEY; CDR2 reads SMNVEV (reference sequence). The CDR3 extends over 15 amino acids. With 0 bases clipped from V and 8 bases from J, the junction kept 2 bases outside the gene matches. CDR3 amino acids: CASSLSRLAGDEQFF. The CDR3 coding sequence is TGTGCCAGCAGTTTATCAAGACTAGCGGGAGATGAGCAGTTCTTC.

This clone came up a few times. The chain has TRBV2 and TRBJ2-1; no reliable D call. Germline V gene lookup returns CDR1 SNHLY and CDR2 FYNNEI. Trimming removed 7 bases from V and 0 bases from J, with 10 bases in between. This CDR3 is built from 14 residues. CDR3 protein: CASKGFPSYNEQFF. The CDR3 DNA reads TGTGCCAGCAAGGGCTTTCCCTCCTACAATGAGCAGTTCTTC.

In its sample, this clone was seen once. The chain combines TRBV19 with TRBJ2-1, with 10 bases matching TRBD1. Germline V CDR1 and CDR2: LNHDA, SQIVND (reference sequence). CDR3 length equals 14 residues. With V trimmed by 5 bases and J by 4 bases, 2 bases remained unmatched. CDR3 sequence (DNA): TGTGCCAGTAGTGGACAGGGGGGGTACAATGAGCAGTTCTTC. Its protein is CASSGQGGYNEQFF.

The rearrangement links TRBV27 to TRBJ1-1, with D maybe TRBD1 (5 bases). There are 13 residues in the CDR3. Per the germline V gene, CDR1 is MNHEY and CDR2 is SMNVEV (reference sequence). V lost 5 bases to trimming and J lost 1 base, with 8 bases between them. In DNA, the CDR3 is TGTGCCAGCAGTGCGGGACGGAACACTGAAGCTTTCTTT. It is translated as CASSAGRNTEAFF.